Reported below is one TCR beta chain. What it recognizes is unknown. Donors were healthy HIV-negative adults without recent acute infections or vaccinations. These data are taken from a study of shared clonotypes between healthy human individuals. Study results and limitations: Represented diversity (both genetic and exposure-history) was limited by the small number of donors. The study found about 5% of naive CD4 clonotypes shared across a few donors. Exclusively blood specimens were collected; tissue repertoires likely differ.

The protocol was immunoSEQ multiplex PCR, while the TCRdb copy is restricted to in-frame clones and leaves out a portion. The sample carries over a million clones, under 80% recorded once. The CDR3 consists of 15 residues. Germline V gives CDR1 SGDLS, CDR2 YYNGEE. After removal of 6 bases from V and 0 bases from J, the junction contained 7 bases not matched to a gene. The sequenced sample consisted of memory CD4+ T cells sorted from blood. Stated subset: CD45RA-negative fraction. The sequence was obtained from a man between 18 and 29 years old in good health. J is TRBJ2-3 and V is TRBV9; 7 positions match TRBD2. CDR3 bases: TGTGCCAGCACCAAAACTAGCGCCAGCACAGATACGCAGTATTTT. Its translation is CASTKTSASTDTQYF. Based on the CDR3 plus reference TRBV9 and TRBJ2-3, the full variable domain is DSGVTQTPKHLITATGQRVTLRCSPRSGDLSVYWYQQSLDQGLQFLIQYYNGEERAKGNILERFSAQQFPDLHSELNLSSLELGDSALYFCASTKTSASTDTQYFGPGTRLTVL.